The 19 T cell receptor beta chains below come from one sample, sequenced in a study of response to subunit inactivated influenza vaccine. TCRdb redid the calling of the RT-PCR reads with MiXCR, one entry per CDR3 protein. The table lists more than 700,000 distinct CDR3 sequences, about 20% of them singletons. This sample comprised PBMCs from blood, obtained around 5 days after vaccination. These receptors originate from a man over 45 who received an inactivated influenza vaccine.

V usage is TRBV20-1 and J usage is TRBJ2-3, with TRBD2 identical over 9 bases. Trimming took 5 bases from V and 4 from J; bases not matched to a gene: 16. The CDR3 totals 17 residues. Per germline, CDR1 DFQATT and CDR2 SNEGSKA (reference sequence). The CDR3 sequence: CSAGRVSGSPGPDTQYF. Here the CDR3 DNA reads TGCAGTGCTGGGAGGGTTAGCGGGAGCCCCGGCCCAGATACGCAGTATTTT.

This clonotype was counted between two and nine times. CDR3 region: CASSYSSRGSNGELFF. CDR3 DNA: TGTGCCAGCAGTTACTCGTCCAGGGGGAGCAACGGGGAGCTGTTTTTT. The gene calls are TRBV6-5 and TRBJ2-2, with 7 bases matching TRBD1. The CDR3 runs 16 residues. With V trimmed by 0 bases and J by 7 bases, 8 bases remained unmatched. Germline CDR1 and CDR2: MNHEY and SVGAGI.

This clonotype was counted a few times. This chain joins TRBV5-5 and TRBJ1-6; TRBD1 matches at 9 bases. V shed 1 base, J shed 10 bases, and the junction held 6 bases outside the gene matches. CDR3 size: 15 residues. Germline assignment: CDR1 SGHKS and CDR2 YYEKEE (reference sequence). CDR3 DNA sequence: TGTGCCAGCAGCTTGCAGGGACAGGGAGGCTCACCCCTCCACTTT. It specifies CASSLQGQGGSPLHF.

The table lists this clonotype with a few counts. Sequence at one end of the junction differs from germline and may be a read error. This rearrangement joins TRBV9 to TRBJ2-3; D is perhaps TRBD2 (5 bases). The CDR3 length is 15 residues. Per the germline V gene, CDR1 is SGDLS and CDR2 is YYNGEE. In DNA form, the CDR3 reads TGTGCCAGCAGCGTACGGAGCGGCCGCACAAATACGCAGTATTTT. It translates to CASSVRSGRTNTQYF. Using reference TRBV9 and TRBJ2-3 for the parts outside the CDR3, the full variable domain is DSGVTQTPKHLITATGQRVTLRCSPRSGDLSVYWYQQSLDQGLQFLIQYYNGEERAKGNILERFSAQQFPDLHSELNLSSLELGDSALYFCASSVRSGRTNTQYFGPGTRLTVL.

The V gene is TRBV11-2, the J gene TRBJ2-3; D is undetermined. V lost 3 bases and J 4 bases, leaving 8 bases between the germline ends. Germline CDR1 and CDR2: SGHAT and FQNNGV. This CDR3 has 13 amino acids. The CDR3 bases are TGTGCCAGCAGCTTCATTGTGGCAGATACGCAGTATTTT. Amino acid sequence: CASSFIVADTQYF.

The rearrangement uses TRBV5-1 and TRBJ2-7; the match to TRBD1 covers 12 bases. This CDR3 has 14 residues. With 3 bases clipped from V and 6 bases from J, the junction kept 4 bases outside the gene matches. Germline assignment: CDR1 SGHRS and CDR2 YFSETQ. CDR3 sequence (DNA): TGCGCCAGCAGCTCGGGGACAGGGGGCTCCGAGCAGTACTTC. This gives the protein CASSSGTGGSEQYF.

The CDR3 loop is CSASLQGGQPQHF. The CDR3 region has the DNA TGCAGTGCTAGTTTACAGGGAGGTCAGCCCCAGCATTTT. J is TRBJ1-5 and V is TRBV20-1; maybe TRBD1 (6 bases). Germline V gives CDR1 DFQATT, CDR2 SNEGSKA (reference sequence). Trimming took off 3 bases at V and 6 bases at J, with 12 bases between the two ends. This CDR3 spans 13 amino acids.

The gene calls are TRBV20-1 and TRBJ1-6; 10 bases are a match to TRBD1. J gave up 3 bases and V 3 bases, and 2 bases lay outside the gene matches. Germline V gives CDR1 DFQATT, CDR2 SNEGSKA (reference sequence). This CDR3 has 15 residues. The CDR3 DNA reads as TGCAGTGCTAGGTGGGACAGGGGCTATAATTCACCCCTCCACTTT. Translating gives CSARWDRGYNSPLHF.

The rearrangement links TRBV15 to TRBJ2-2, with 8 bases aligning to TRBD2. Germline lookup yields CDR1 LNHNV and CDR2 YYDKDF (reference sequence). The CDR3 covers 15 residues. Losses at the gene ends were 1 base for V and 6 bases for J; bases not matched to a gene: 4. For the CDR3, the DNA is TGTGCCACCAGCAGAGGAAGGCGGGAGGCCGGGGAGCTGTTTTTT. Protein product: CATSRGRREAGELFF.

This CDR3 is CASSFPGLAGSQQFF. DNA for the CDR3: TGTGCCAGCAGCTTTCCGGGACTAGCAGGTTCCCAGCAGTTCTTC. The chain joins TRBV11-2 to TRBJ2-1; TRBD2 matches 9 bases. There are 15 residues in the CDR3. The germline gives CDR1 SGHAT, CDR2 FQNNGV. V was clipped by 3 bases and J by 11 bases; unmatched bases: 11.

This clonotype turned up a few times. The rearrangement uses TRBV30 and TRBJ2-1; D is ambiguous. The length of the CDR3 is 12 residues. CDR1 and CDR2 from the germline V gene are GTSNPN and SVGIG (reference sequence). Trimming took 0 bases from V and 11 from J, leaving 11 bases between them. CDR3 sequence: CAWSVLTYQQFF. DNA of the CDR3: TGTGCCTGGAGTGTACTGACCTACCAGCAGTTCTTC.

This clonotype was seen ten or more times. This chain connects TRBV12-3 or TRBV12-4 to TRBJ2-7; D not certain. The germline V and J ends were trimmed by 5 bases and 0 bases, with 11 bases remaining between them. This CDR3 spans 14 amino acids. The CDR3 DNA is TGTGCCAGCAGTAGGCAGATAGACTCCTACGAGCAGTACTTC. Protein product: CASSRQIDSYEQYF.

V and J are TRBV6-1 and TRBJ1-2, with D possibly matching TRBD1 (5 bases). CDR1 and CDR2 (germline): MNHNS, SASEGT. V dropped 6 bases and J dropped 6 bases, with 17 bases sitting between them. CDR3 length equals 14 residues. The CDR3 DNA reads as TGTGCCAGCAGCTCCGGCAGGGTCTTTGATGGCTACACCTTC. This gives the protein CASSSGRVFDGYTF.

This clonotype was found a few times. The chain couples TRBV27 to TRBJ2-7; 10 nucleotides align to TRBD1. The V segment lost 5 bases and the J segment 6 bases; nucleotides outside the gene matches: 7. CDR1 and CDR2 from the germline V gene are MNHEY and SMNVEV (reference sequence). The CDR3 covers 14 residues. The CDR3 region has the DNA TGTGCCAGCAGTCAGGGACAGGGGATAGGCGAGCAGTACTTC. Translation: CASSQGQGIGEQYF.

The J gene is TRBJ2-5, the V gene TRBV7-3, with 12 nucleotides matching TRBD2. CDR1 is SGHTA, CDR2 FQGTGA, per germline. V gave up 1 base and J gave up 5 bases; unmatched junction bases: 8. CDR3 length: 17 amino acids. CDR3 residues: CASSLRGLAGLGETQYF. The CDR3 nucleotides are TGTGCCAGCAGCTTAAGGGGACTAGCGGGTCTGGGCGAGACCCAGTACTTC.

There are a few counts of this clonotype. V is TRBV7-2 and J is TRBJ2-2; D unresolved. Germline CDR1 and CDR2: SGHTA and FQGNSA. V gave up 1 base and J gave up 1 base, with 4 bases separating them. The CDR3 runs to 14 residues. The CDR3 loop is CASSLVENTGELFF. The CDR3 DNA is TGTGCCAGCAGCTTAGTGGAGAACACCGGGGAGCTGTTTTTT.

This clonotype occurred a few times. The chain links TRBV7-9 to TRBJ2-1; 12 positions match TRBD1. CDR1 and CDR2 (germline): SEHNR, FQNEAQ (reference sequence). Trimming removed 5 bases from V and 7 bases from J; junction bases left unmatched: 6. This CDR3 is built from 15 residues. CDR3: CASSLRDRGQNEQFF. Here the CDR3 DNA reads TGTGCCAGCAGCCTCCGGGACAGGGGGCAAAATGAGCAGTTCTTC.

The CDR3 region is CASLLAGVADTQYF. CDR3 bases: TGTGCCAGCCTACTAGCGGGAGTGGCAGATACGCAGTATTTT. The rearrangement joins TRBV18 to TRBJ2-3; TRBD2 aligns across 11 bases. This CDR3 is 14 amino acids long. V lost 8 bases to trimming and J lost 4 bases; unmatched junction nucleotides: 5. Germline CDR1 and CDR2: KGHSH and LQKENI.

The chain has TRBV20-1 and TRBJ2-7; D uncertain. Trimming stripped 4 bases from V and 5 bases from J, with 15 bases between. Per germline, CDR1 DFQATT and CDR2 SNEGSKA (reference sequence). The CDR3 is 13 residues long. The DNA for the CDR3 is TGCAGTGCTAAAGGACCAAATTCGGACGAGCAGTACTTC. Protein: CSAKGPNSDEQYF.